The 15 T cell receptor beta chains reported below all come from one sample, sequenced in a study of T-cell reconstitution after alpha-beta-depleted transplantation in children. Molecular barcoding with unique molecular identifiers was used for the TCRbeta library. TCRdb redid the calling of the PCR reads with MiXCR, one entry per CDR3 protein. In the table there are about 540,000 distinct CDR3 sequences, about a sixth of which are singletons. Here the sequenced sample was PBMCs from the stem cell graft donor, taken from the stem cell graft. The receptors shown here come from a human donor who donated a stem cell graft to a child with acute lymphoblastic leukemia.

V gene TRBV9 combines with J gene TRBJ2-3; TRBD1 agrees at 10 bases. After removal of 0 bases from V and 6 bases from J, the junction contained 7 bases not matched to a gene. The germline V gene encodes CDR1 SGDLS and CDR2 YYNGEE. CDR3 length: 16 amino acids. The CDR3 sequence is CASSVVMTGGLDTQYF. CDR3 DNA: TGTGCCAGCAGCGTAGTTATGACAGGGGGCTTGGATACGCAGTATTTT.

This clonotype came up a few times. The J gene is TRBJ2-2, the V gene TRBV9, with 8 positions matching TRBD1. CDR3 length: 15 residues. After removal of 0 bases from V and 7 bases from J, the junction contained 5 bases not matched to a gene. Germline CDR1 SGDLS, CDR2 YYNGEE. The CDR3 DNA is TGTGCCAGCAGCGTAGCAGGGGGCGCATACGGGGAGCTGTTTTTT. Translating gives CASSVAGGAYGELFF.

The chain has TRBV4-1 and TRBJ2-7, with TRBD1 identical over 7 bases. Germline CDR1 is MGHRA and CDR2 is YSYEKL. With 0 bases clipped from V and 2 bases from J, the junction kept 10 bases outside the gene matches. The CDR3 length is 17 residues. CDR3 sequence (DNA): TGCGCCAGCAGCCAAGAAAGTAGGGGGCCAGTCACCTACGAGCAGTACTTC. This sequence encodes CASSQESRGPVTYEQYF.

This clonotype was counted ten times or more. The chain carries TRBV7-9 and TRBJ2-7, with D tentatively TRBD2 (5 bases). This CDR3 region has 13 residues. The V gene lost 5 bases and the J gene lost 3 bases, with 11 bases spanning the gap. Germline V gene lookup returns CDR1 SEHNR and CDR2 FQNEAQ (reference sequence). The CDR3: CASSHPGNYEQYF. DNA of the CDR3: TGTGCCAGCAGCCATCCGGGAAACTACGAGCAGTACTTC.

This clonotype was picked up a small number of times. The chain uses TRBV28 and TRBJ2-1; 8 bases align to TRBD2. The junction had 10 bases not matched to a gene; V was cut back by 3 bases and J by 9 bases. The CDR3 has 15 residues. Germline CDR1 MDHEN, CDR2 SYDVKM. CDR3 residues: CASSFPAGESREQFF. The DNA of the CDR3 is TGTGCCAGCAGTTTTCCAGCGGGAGAAAGTCGTGAGCAGTTCTTC.

This clonotype was found a few times. V and J are TRBV15 and TRBJ2-5, with D possibly being TRBD1 or TRBD2 (6 bases each). This CDR3 is 15 amino acids long. Germline V gives CDR1 LNHNV, CDR2 YYDKDF (reference sequence). Trimming took off 5 bases at V and 5 bases at J, with 18 bases between the two ends. The DNA of the CDR3 is TGTGCCACCAGCCGGGGGCAGGGCAGCGCGGAGACCCAGTACTTC. It yields the protein CATSRGQGSAETQYF.

The chain combines TRBV9 with TRBJ2-7, with 7 bases that match TRBD2. Per the germline V gene, CDR1 is SGDLS and CDR2 is YYNGEE. The CDR3 loop spans 14 amino acids. The V and J ends lost 5 bases and 6 bases, in that order; junction bases with no gene match: 11. CDR3 region: CASSWGGPSAEQYF. In nucleotides, the CDR3 is TGTGCCAGCAGTTGGGGAGGGCCCTCCGCCGAGCAGTACTTC.

The genes are TRBV9 and TRBJ1-1, with D uncertain. V lost 0 bases and J 3 bases, leaving 6 bases between the germline ends. Germline V gene lookup returns CDR1 SGDLS and CDR2 YYNGEE. The CDR3 is 13 amino acids. Here the CDR3 DNA reads TGTGCCAGCAGCGTAGAGGCAGACACTGAAGCTTTCTTT. It codes for CASSVEADTEAFF. Full variable domain (outside the CDR3, taken from reference TRBV9 and TRBJ1-1): DSGVTQTPKHLITATGQRVTLRCSPRSGDLSVYWYQQSLDQGLQFLIQYYNGEERAKGNILERFSAQQFPDLHSELNLSSLELGDSALYFCASSVEADTEAFFGQGTRLTVV.

At least ten counts were recorded for this clonotype. V usage is TRBV14 and J usage is TRBJ2-5; no clear D. The CDR3 has 14 residues. Per germline, CDR1 SGHDN and CDR2 FVKESK. The germline V and J ends were trimmed by 4 bases and 1 base, with 10 bases remaining between them. DNA for the CDR3: TGTGCCAGCAGCCCCGGTCGATTCCAAGAGACCCAGTACTTC. Translation gives CASSPGRFQETQYF.

The chain is built from TRBV5-1 and TRBJ1-6; D not resolved. The V gene lost 0 bases and the J gene lost 14 bases, with 24 bases spanning the gap. Per germline, CDR1 SGHRS and CDR2 YFSETQ. The CDR3 totals 17 residues. In DNA form, the CDR3 reads TGCGCCAGCAGCTTGGACCCCCCGACGGCCAGTGGTCGATCCCTCCACTTT. This sequence encodes CASSLDPPTASGRSLHF.

The rearrangement joins TRBV7-8 to TRBJ2-3; 11 nucleotides line up with TRBD2. The junction had 4 bases not matched to a gene; V was cut back by 5 bases and J by 6 bases. Germline CDR1 reads SGHVS; CDR2 reads FQNEAQ. The CDR3 consists of 14 residues. CDR3 residues: CASSPIAGGDTQYF. The CDR3, as DNA: TGTGCCAGCAGCCCAATAGCGGGGGGGGATACGCAGTATTTT.

There are a few counts of this clonotype. V is TRBV4-1 and J is TRBJ1-3; D might be TRBD1 (6 bases). CDR1 is MGHRA and CDR2 is YSYEKL in the germline V gene. Between the trimmed V and J ends, which lost 3 bases and 4 bases, there was a span of 19 bases. The CDR3 loop spans 17 amino acids. This CDR3 is CASSHEREQGEGNTIYF. The CDR3 DNA reads TGCGCCAGCAGCCACGAGCGGGAACAGGGCGAGGGAAACACCATATATTTT.

This clonotype was counted only a few times. The J gene is TRBJ1-5, the V gene TRBV5-1; D ambiguous. There are 15 residues in the CDR3. The germline gives CDR1 SGHRS, CDR2 YFSETQ. V lost 1 base and J 7 bases, leaving 15 bases between the germline ends. The chain's CDR3 is CASSLYSRTSQPQHF. DNA for the CDR3: TGCGCCAGCAGCTTGTACAGTAGAACTTCGCAGCCCCAGCATTTT.

This clonotype occurred a few times. The J gene is TRBJ2-4, the V gene TRBV12-3 or TRBV12-4, with unresolved D. Trimming took off 6 bases at V and 6 bases at J, with 6 bases between the two ends. This CDR3 has 11 residues. CDR3 sequence reads: CASRVRNIQYF. DNA of the CDR3: TGTGCCAGCAGGGTGAGAAACATTCAGTACTTC.

This clonotype is a singleton in its sample. J is TRBJ2-7 and V is TRBV5-1, with D uncertain. The CDR3 covers 12 residues. Trimming took 5 bases from V and 3 from J, leaving 9 bases between them. The germline V gene has CDR1 SGHRS and CDR2 YFSETQ. CDR3: CASRSGDYEQYF. Here the CDR3 DNA reads TGCGCCAGCAGGTCCGGCGACTACGAGCAGTACTTC.